This is a list of T cell receptor beta chains from one sample in a study of CD8 T cells in ankylosing spondylitis. TCRdb called the 5' RACE reads again in MiXCR, with one record for every CDR3 protein. The sample contains some 220,000 distinct CDR3 sequences, roughly 10% of which appear only once. Sequenced input: blood, either unsorted or a sorted T cell fraction (not recorded which). The receptors were sampled from a male donor with ankylosing spondylitis or in good health (not recorded which). The CDR3 runs from the conserved cysteine through the conserved F or W. A D gene is named only where the DNA matches it firmly. Where a row states a size, it is once, few, many or the class of an expanded clone; other rows omit it.

clone_size,v_call,j_call,d_call,cdr3_aa,cdr3_nt
many,TRBV12-3/TRBV12-4,TRBJ2-6,-,CASSLGPAGANVLTF,TGTGCCAGCAGTTTAGGACCCGCGGGGGCCAACGTCCTGACTTTC
-,TRBV7-9,TRBJ1-1,-,CASSSRSNTEAFF,TGTGCCAGCAGCTCCCGATCTAACACTGAAGCTTTCTTT
few,TRBV20-1,TRBJ2-3,TRBD1,CSAYPPDRIADTQYF,TGCAGTGCTTACCCTCCGGACAGGATCGCAGATACGCAGTATTTT
-,TRBV15,TRBJ1-4,-,CATSKRYEAKLFF,TGTGCCACCAGCAAGCGCTACGAGGCAAAACTGTTTTTT
many,TRBV7-6,TRBJ2-1,-,CASSLGSGNYNEQFF,TGTGCCAGCAGCCTCGGATCGGGGAACTACAATGAGCAGTTCTTC
many,TRBV3-1,TRBJ2-1,TRBD1,CASDYGTRGHEQFF,TGTGCCAGCGATTACGGGACAAGGGGGCATGAGCAGTTCTTC
-,TRBV11-3,TRBJ2-3,TRBD2,CASSPPGRSTDTQYF,TGTGCCAGCAGCCCCCCCGGGAGGAGCACAGATACGCAGTATTTT
-,TRBV10-2,TRBJ2-1,TRBD2,CASRKGASGVSYNEQFF,TGCGCCAGCAGGAAGGGGGCTAGCGGGGTGTCCTACAATGAGCAGTTCTTC
many,TRBV10-3,TRBJ1-1,TRBD1,CAISAAGGMRQGTEAFF,TGTGCCATCAGTGCTGCTGGGGGTATGAGACAGGGCACTGAAGCTTTCTTT
few,TRBV27,TRBJ2-5,TRBD1,CASSLTGIRETQYF,TGTGCCAGCAGTTTGACAGGGATACGGGAGACCCAGTACTTC
many,TRBV9,TRBJ2-7,-,CASSVEAGPPGEQYF,TGTGCCAGCAGCGTAGAGGCAGGGCCCCCGGGGGAGCAGTACTTC
many,TRBV12-3/TRBV12-4,TRBJ1-2,TRBD1,CASDETGQGGDGYTF,TGTGCCAGCGATGAAACGGGACAGGGGGGGGATGGCTACACCTTC
many,TRBV3-1,TRBJ2-1,-,CASSHPGSGLGHSYNEQFF,TGTGCCAGCAGCCATCCAGGCAGCGGGTTGGGTCACTCCTACAATGAGCAGTTCTTC
many,TRBV20-1,TRBJ2-1,TRBD2,CSASMPGGPNRNEQFF,TGCAGTGCTAGTATGCCGGGAGGCCCGAATCGCAATGAGCAGTTCTTC
-,TRBV14,TRBJ1-5,TRBD1,CASSQGQGRNQPQHF,TGTGCCAGCAGCCAAGGACAGGGGAGGAATCAGCCCCAGCATTTT
many,TRBV12-3/TRBV12-4,TRBJ1-2,TRBD1,CASSLMTGGKDGYTF,TGTGCCAGCAGTTTGATGACAGGGGGTAAGGATGGCTACACCTTC
many,TRBV29-1,TRBJ1-2,-,CSVPRGVDGYTF,TGCAGCGTACCTAGAGGGGTGGATGGCTACACCTTC
once,TRBV9,TRBJ2-4,-,CVSSSGQGGNIQYF,TGTGTCAGCAGCTCAGGTCAGGGGGGGAACATTCAGTACTTC
-,TRBV29-1,TRBJ2-5,-,CSVTPLGDRETQYF,TGCAGCGTTACTCCCCTGGGGGATCGAGAGACCCAGTACTTC
many,TRBV13,TRBJ2-1,TRBD2,CASSSESGGARNEQFF,TGTGCCAGCAGCTCCGAAAGCGGGGGGGCCAGAAATGAGCAGTTCTTC
-,TRBV6-1,TRBJ1-2,-,CASTQDRHYGYTF,TGTGCCAGCACCCAGGACAGACACTATGGCTACACCTTC
many,TRBV10-2,TRBJ1-1,-,CASSEQGGTEAFF,TGCGCCAGCAGTGAACAGGGAGGTACTGAAGCTTTCTTT
many,TRBV10-3,TRBJ2-1,-,CAIRYSHEQFF,TGTGCCATCAGGTACTCCCATGAGCAGTTCTTC